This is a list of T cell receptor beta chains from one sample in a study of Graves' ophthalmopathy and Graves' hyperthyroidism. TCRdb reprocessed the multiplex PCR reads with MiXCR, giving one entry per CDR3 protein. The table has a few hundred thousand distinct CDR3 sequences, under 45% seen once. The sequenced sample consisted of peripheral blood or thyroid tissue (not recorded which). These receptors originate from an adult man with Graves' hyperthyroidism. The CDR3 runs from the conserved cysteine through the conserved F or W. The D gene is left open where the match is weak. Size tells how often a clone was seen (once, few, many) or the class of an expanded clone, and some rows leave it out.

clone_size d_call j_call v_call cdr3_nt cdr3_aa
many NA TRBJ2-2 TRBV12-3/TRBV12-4 TGTGCCAGCAGTTTAGCCATTAGGAACACCGGGGAGCTGTTTTTT CASSLAIRNTGELFF
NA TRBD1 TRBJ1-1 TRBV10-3 TGTGCCATCAGGGGACAGGGCCTGAACACTGAAGCTTTCTTT CAIRGQGLNTEAFF
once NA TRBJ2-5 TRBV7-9 TGTGCCAGCAGCTTATTCTCTAGCTTC CASSLFSSF
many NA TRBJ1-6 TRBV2 TGTGCCAGCATGGGCAGTCTGATGAATTCACCCCTCCACTTT CASMGSLMNSPLHF
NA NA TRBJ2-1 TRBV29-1 TGCAGCGTTGAGGCGGGAAAGGGCAATGAGCAGTTCTTC CSVEAGKGNEQFF
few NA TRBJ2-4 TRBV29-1 TGCAGCGTTGAAGATGAAGGGTCCAAAAACATTCAGTACTTC CSVEDEGSKNIQYF
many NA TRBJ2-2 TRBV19 TGTGCCAGTAGTACAGGGGGGATCACCGGGGAGCTGTTTTTT CASSTGGITGELFF
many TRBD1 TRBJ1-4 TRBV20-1 TGCAGTGCTAGAAAGGGGGCTACTAATGAAAAACTGTTTTTT CSARKGATNEKLFF
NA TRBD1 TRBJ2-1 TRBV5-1 TGCGCCAGCAGCCCTAGGATCGGGGACAGGGGAAATGAGCAGTTCTTC CASSPRIGDRGNEQFF
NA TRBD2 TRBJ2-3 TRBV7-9 TGTGCCAGCAGCTCAGGACTAGCGGGGGGCACAGATACGCAGTATTTT CASSSGLAGGTDTQYF
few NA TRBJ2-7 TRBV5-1 TGCGCCAGCAGCCCCAAAGGGGGGGCCTACGAGCAGTACTTC CASSPKGGAYEQYF
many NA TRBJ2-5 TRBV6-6 TGTGCCAGCAGTGACTCTAGACAGCAAGAGACCCAGTACTTC CASSDSRQQETQYF
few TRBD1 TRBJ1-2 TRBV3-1 TGTGCCAGCAGCTCCCGGCCTATCGGACAGGCGGGTGGCTACACCTTC CASSSRPIGQAGGYTF
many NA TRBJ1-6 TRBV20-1 TGCAGTGCTAGAGACCTAAAAACGAAGGGGATAGGCAATTCACCCCTCCACTTT CSARDLKTKGIGNSPLHF
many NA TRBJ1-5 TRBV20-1 TGCAGTGCTAACATCAATAGCAATCAGCCCCAGCATTTT CSANINSNQPQHF
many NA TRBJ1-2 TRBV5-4 TGTGCCAGCAGCTTGGGAGCGGCATTTGACTATGGCTACACCTTC CASSLGAAFDYGYTF
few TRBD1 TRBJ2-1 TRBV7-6 TGTGCCAGCAGCTTAAGACAGGGTTTGGGTGAGCAGTTCTTC CASSLRQGLGEQFF
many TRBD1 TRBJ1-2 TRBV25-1 TGTGCCAGCAGTGAATATGGAGACTCAGGGGGTGATTATGGCTACACCTTC CASSEYGDSGGDYGYTF
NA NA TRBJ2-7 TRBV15 TGTGCCACCAGCAGCTTAGACAGGACTAGACCCTACGAGCAGTACTTC CATSSLDRTRPYEQYF
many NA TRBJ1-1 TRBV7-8 TGTGCCAGCAGCTTAGTTTTTGGACTCGGGAACACTGAAGCTTTCTTT CASSLVFGLGNTEAFF
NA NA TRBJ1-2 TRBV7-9 TGTGCCAGCAGCTTAGCGGCAGGCCCTACCTTC CASSLAAGPTF
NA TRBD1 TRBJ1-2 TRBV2 TGTGCCAGCCACGACAGGGACGGCTACACCTTC CASHDRDGYTF
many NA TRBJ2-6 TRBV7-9 TGTGCCAGCAGAACCGGGACTCAGGGTAACGTCCTGACTTTC CASRTGTQGNVLTF
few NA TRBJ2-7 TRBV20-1 TGCAGTGCTAGAGTCAGGGCTGACGAGCAGTACTTC CSARVRADEQYF
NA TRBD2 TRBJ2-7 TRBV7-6 TGTGCCAGCAGTTCCGGACTAGCGGGAGGGCCCCTCTACGAGCAGTACTTC CASSSGLAGGPLYEQYF